This T cell receptor (beta chain) was recovered during a study of response to subunit inactivated influenza vaccine. The study's findings and limits: Few new T cells, the authors suggested, are recruited by each seasonal influenza vaccination.

One entry per CDR3 protein, called by TCRdb with MiXCR from the RT-PCR reads. Of approximately 500,000 distinct CDR3 sequences listed, around 13% are singletons. Germline CDR1 and CDR2: SNHLY and FYNNEI. The V gene lost 1 base and the J gene lost 7 bases, with 14 bases spanning the gap. This CDR3 spans 15 amino acids. This clonotype turned up a few times. Its cognate antigen is unknown. This rearrangement joins TRBV2 to TRBJ2-1; weak D call: TRBD1 (7 bases). Sequenced here: PBMCs from blood, sampled approximately 12 days after vaccination. This clonotype originated in a man aged 45-65 years who received an inactivated influenza vaccine. Written as DNA, the CDR3 is TGTGCCAGCAGTGAAGTGGCAGGGGGGTTTAATGAGCAGTTCTTC. This sequence encodes CASSEVAGGFNEQFF. Filled out from reference TRBV2 and TRBJ2-1, the complete variable domain reads EPEVTQTPSHQVTQMGQEVILRCVPISNHLYFYWYRQILGQKVEFLVSFYNNEISEKSEIFDDQFSVERPDGSNFTLKIRSTKLEDSAMYFCASSEVAGGFNEQFFGPGTRLTVL.